Here is one T cell receptor beta chain with its context. In the study's own analysis: Cell counts per sample came from amplifying reference gene primers. TCRdb's table, derived via immunoSEQ multiplex PCR, lists solely in-frame clones and lacks some. The DNA was the basis for D and trimming; V, J and clone size are from that table. The sample shows around 480,000 clones, around 87% of them seen only once. The data originate from a study of blood T cell repertoires in COVID-19. Whole-study context: T cells, B-cell-depleted T cells, or PBMCs supplied cDNA or gDNA.

Individuals aged roughly 18 to 95 years were recruited from about two dozen US areas. Recovered status applied to Cohort 3 donors who had two consecutive negative PCRs. It also applied to those with clearance or with symptom resolution. CDR3 length: 12 residues. Germline V gene lookup returns CDR1 MDHEN and CDR2 SYDVKM. V was trimmed by 6 bases and J by 8 bases, leaving 13 bases between them. V and J are TRBV28 and TRBJ1-2; no definite D call. Sequencing input: PBMCs or T cells enriched from blood (not recorded which). The receptor's source is a woman between 18 and 29 years old who had recovered from COVID-19. Written as DNA, the CDR3 is TGTGCCAGCAGCCCGTTGAGAGGGGGCTACACCTTC. This gives the protein CASSPLRGGYTF.